A selection of T cell receptor beta chains follows, all from one sample in a study of Graves' ophthalmopathy and Graves' hyperthyroidism. TCRdb re-called the multiplex PCR reads through MiXCR, storing one row per CDR3 protein. The sample has about 550,000 distinct CDR3 sequences; under 45% are singletons. The source material was peripheral blood or thyroid tissue (not recorded which). Receptors originate from an adult man with Graves' hyperthyroidism. Both conserved end residues are part of each CDR3. A D gene is named only where the DNA matches it firmly. A clone size is listed for some rows: how often the clone was seen (once, few, many), or a class if it is expanded.

v_gene	j_gene	d_gene	len	abundance	CDR3nt	CDR3aa
TRBV3-1	TRBJ2-7	-	14	few	TGTGCCAGCAGCCAAGACCCTTTACTCTACGAGCAGTACTTC	CASSQDPLLYEQYF
TRBV12-3/TRBV12-4	TRBJ1-1	TRBD1	12	-	TGTGCCAGCAGGACAACAGGGGGGGGTGCTTTCTTT	CASRTTGGGAFF
TRBV6-1	TRBJ1-2	-	14	many	TGTGCCAGCACCCGAGGGGCGGCAGAGCATGGCTACACCTTC	CASTRGAAEHGYTF
TRBV12-3/TRBV12-4	TRBJ2-2	-	14	-	TGTGCCAGCATCCGATCTAGGGGCACCGGGGAGCTGTTTTTT	CASIRSRGTGELFF
TRBV27	TRBJ2-5	TRBD1	13	many	TGTGCCAGCAGTGTCGGACAGGGGGCGGCCCAGTACTTC	CASSVGQGAAQYF
TRBV19	TRBJ1-3	TRBD1	14	-	TGTGCCAGTAGCCTGACAGGGCGAACTAACACCATATATTTT	CASSLTGRTNTIYF
TRBV5-6	TRBJ1-6	-	15	few	TGTGCCAGCAGCCCTGGGAAAATAGGGAATTCACCCCTCCACTTT	CASSPGKIGNSPLHF
TRBV5-6	TRBJ1-2	-	15	many	TGTGCCAGCAGCTTGGCCGGAGGGGTTTACTATGGCTACACCTTC	CASSLAGGVYYGYTF
TRBV7-2	TRBJ2-7	TRBD1	15	-	TGTGCCAGCAGGAATCGACAGGGGGCTAACTACGAGCAGTACTTC	CASRNRQGANYEQYF
TRBV6-5	TRBJ2-7	TRBD2	15	-	TGTGCCAGCAGGGATCTAGCGGGGGGCTCCTACGAGCAGTACTTC	CASRDLAGGSYEQYF
TRBV5-4	TRBJ1-2	-	13	many	TGTGCCAGCAGCCAAGATCGCAGCTATGGCTACACCTTC	CASSQDRSYGYTF
TRBV6-1	TRBJ1-5	-	11	many	TGTGCCAGCAGTGAACAACAGCCCCAGCATTTT	CASSEQQPQHF
TRBV2	TRBJ2-5	TRBD1	15	-	TGTGCCAGCAGCCTGGACAGGAGAAACCAAGAGACCCAGTGCTTC	CASSLDRRNQETQCF
TRBV15	TRBJ1-5	-	16	many	TGTGCCACCAGCAGAGATAAGCTTTCAGCAAATCAGCCCCAGCATTTT	CATSRDKLSANQPQHF
TRBV19	TRBJ1-1	-	13	many	TGTGCCAGTAGTCCGACAGGCCCCACTGAAGCTTTCTTT	CASSPTGPTEAFF
TRBV24-1	TRBJ2-7	TRBD1	14	many	TGTGCCACCAGTGATTCGGACAGGGATAACGAGCAGTACTTC	CATSDSDRDNEQYF
TRBV29-1	TRBJ2-7	-	13	-	TGCAGCGTTGAAGAACCAGGGTCTAGCAAGCAGTACTTC	CSVEEPGSSKQYF
TRBV7-9	TRBJ1-1	-	18	-	-	CASSFYICSATIGPEAFF
TRBV7-2	TRBJ2-5	TRBD1	13	-	TGTGCCAGCAGCGTAGACAGGGTAGAGACCCAGTACTTC	CASSVDRVETQYF
TRBV24-1	TRBJ2-5	-	15	-	TGTGCCACCAGTGATTCGGCAGGGTTCAATCAGCCCCAGTACTTC	CATSDSAGFNQPQYF
TRBV9	TRBJ2-5	-	14	-	TGTGCCAGCAGCGTAGCCGAGAGAGGGACGGAGAAGTTCTTC	CASSVAERGTEKFF
TRBV7-8	TRBJ2-7	-	12	few	TGTGCCAGCAGCTGGGACACCTACGAGCAGTACTTC	CASSWDTYEQYF
TRBV24-1	TRBJ1-5	-	16	-	TGTGCCACCTCTTTAGGGATCACCGGGGGGGATCAGCCCCAGCATTTT	CATSLGITGGDQPQHF
TRBV4-1	TRBJ1-5	TRBD1	16	-	TGCGCCAGCAGCCAAGATCCGACAGGGATGAATCAGCCCCAGCATTTT	CASSQDPTGMNQPQHF
TRBV11-1	TRBJ2-7	TRBD1	15	many	TGTGCCAGCAGTCCCAGCGACAGGGTCAAATTCGAGCAGTACTTC	CASSPSDRVKFEQYF
TRBV10-3	TRBJ1-1	-	16	-	TGTGCCATCAGTGCAACAAAACAGGGTTTGAACACTGAAGCTTTCTTT	CAISATKQGLNTEAFF
TRBV5-1	TRBJ2-3	-	17	-	TGCGCCAGCAGCTTGTATGGGGACGGGAGAAGAGGAGATACGCAGTACTTT	CASSLYGDGRRGDTQYF
TRBV12-3/TRBV12-4	TRBJ1-1	TRBD1	17	many	TGTGCCAGCAGTTACACTAGCTACAGGGGAGGGAACACTGAAGCTTTCTTT	CASSYTSYRGGNTEAFF
TRBV27	TRBJ2-7	-	12	many	TGTGCCAGCAGTGCCGTAGGCGACGAGCAGTACTTC	CASSAVGDEQYF
TRBV20-1	TRBJ2-3	TRBD2	16	once	TGCAGTGCTCCTCAACTTTCTAGCGGGAGAGGCGATACGCAGTATTTT	CSAPQLSSGRGDTQYF
TRBV7-9	TRBJ2-2	-	17	-	TGTGCCAGCAGCCAATGGGGCACCCGTTCGAACACCGGGGAGCTGTTTTTT	CASSQWGTRSNTGELFF
TRBV12-3/TRBV12-4	TRBJ2-2	TRBD1	14	many	TGTGCCAGCAATCCGACAGGGGGAAGCGGGGAGCTGTTTTTT	CASNPTGGSGELFF
TRBV15	TRBJ1-4	TRBD1	17	-	TGTGCCACCAGCAGTGTCCGGACAGGGCATGGTAATGAAAAACTGTTTTTT	CATSSVRTGHGNEKLFF
TRBV2	TRBJ1-5	-	14	-	TGTGCCAGCAGCTTAAGGGGAAGCAATCTGCCCCAGCATTTT	CASSLRGSNLPQHF
TRBV6-1	TRBJ2-7	-	13	many	TGTGCCAGCAGCGGGAGAGGCACCTACGAGCAGTACTTC	CASSGRGTYEQYF
TRBV25-1	TRBJ1-6	TRBD1	15	-	TGTGCCAGCAGTGGACGGACAGGGCGTAATTCACCCCTCCACTTT	CASSGRTGRNSPLHF
TRBV12-3/TRBV12-4	TRBJ2-7	TRBD2	17	-	TGTGCCAGCAGCCAAGCGGCTAGCGGGAGTTGGTCCCACGAGCAGTACTTC	CASSQAASGSWSHEQYF
TRBV20-1	TRBJ1-1	-	12	-	TGCAGTGCTCTCAGGGAGGGGGCTGAAGCTTTCTTT	CSALREGAEAFF
TRBV28	TRBJ2-6	-	14	many	TGTGCCAGCAGTCGACAGGTCCGGGCCAACGTCCTGACTTTC	CASSRQVRANVLTF
TRBV4-2	TRBJ1-1	TRBD1	17	-	TGTGCCAGCAGCCCGCGGACAGGGGGCAAGGTAAACACTGAAGCTTTCTTT	CASSPRTGGKVNTEAFF
TRBV29-1	TRBJ2-7	-	14	few	TGTGCCTGGAGTGTAGGTGGGGCAACCTACGAGCAGTACTTC	CAWSVGGATYEQYF
TRBV5-4	TRBJ2-2	TRBD2	16	many	TGTGCCAGCAGCCAGTGGACTAGCGGGAACACCGGGGAGCTGTTTTTT	CASSQWTSGNTGELFF
TRBV2	TRBJ2-3	-	10	few	TGTGCCAGCAGGGCCGATACGCAGTATTTT	CASRADTQYF
TRBV29-1	TRBJ1-4	-	15	many	TGCAGCGTCGCCGGGACCGCGACAACTAATGAAAAACTGTTTTTT	CSVAGTATTNEKLFF
TRBV5-4	TRBJ1-2	-	14	many	TGTGCCAGCAGCCCTCGGCGGGGTAACTATGGCTACACCTTC	CASSPRRGNYGYTF
TRBV10-2	TRBJ1-6	-	13	many	TGCGCCAGCAATGAAGGGAGAACTTCACCCCTCCACTTT	CASNEGRTSPLHF
TRBV15	TRBJ2-6	TRBD2	18	many	TGTGCCACCAGCACAGGGACTAGCGGGATGGCCGGGGCCAACGTCCTGACTTTC	CATSTGTSGMAGANVLTF
TRBV12-3/TRBV12-4	TRBJ2-7	-	15	-	TGTGCCAGCTCCCGTTCTGGGTGGGAACGAAACGAGCAGTACTTC	CASSRSGWERNEQYF
TRBV10-3	TRBJ1-2	-	16	-	TGTGCCATCAGTGCGTTGAACGGGACAATGGCATATGGCTACACCTTC	CAISALNGTMAYGYTF
TRBV10-1	TRBJ1-2	TRBD1	14	few	TGCGCCAGCAGCAGAGACAGGGCCGGGGGTGGCTACACCTTC	CASSRDRAGGGYTF
TRBV5-1	TRBJ1-1	-	15	many	TGCGCCAGCAGCTTGGGGGGCAGGTTAGGGTCTGAAGCTTTCTTT	CASSLGGRLGSEAFF
TRBV27	TRBJ1-5	-	14	few	TGTGCCAGCAGGGGAGGGGCTCCTAATCAGCCCCAGCATTTT	CASRGGAPNQPQHF
TRBV25-1	TRBJ1-5	-	11	-	TGTGCCAGCAGACGCAATCAGCCCCAGCATTTT	CASRRNQPQHF
TRBV12-3/TRBV12-4	TRBJ1-4	-	18	-	TGTGCCAGCAGTTTAGGGCAGGGTTATCGGTCTGGTAATGAAAAACTGTTTTTT	CASSLGQGYRSGNEKLFF
TRBV7-9	TRBJ1-6	-	17	few	TGTGCCAGCAGCTTAGGAGGGGGGGCCGGGGGAAATTCACCCCTCCACTTT	CASSLGGGAGGNSPLHF
TRBV7-9	TRBJ2-2	-	13	-	TGTGCCAGCTGGTTTCAGGGAACCGGGGAGCTGTTTTTT	CASWFQGTGELFF
TRBV5-1	TRBJ2-7	-	14	-	TGCGCCAGTAGCTTGGGGACCTTTAGGGACGAGCAGTACTTC	CASSLGTFRDEQYF